The next 4 T cell receptor beta chains were all read from a single sample in a study of blood T cell repertoires in COVID-19. TCRdb keeps only in-frame clones here, not all; method: immunoSEQ multiplex PCR. The sample consists of 150,000 to 200,000 clones, roughly 80% of them appearing once. The sequenced sample was PBMCs or T cells enriched from blood (not recorded which). The receptors shown here come from a woman in her forties or fifties who had recovered from COVID-19.

The chain recombines TRBV30 with TRBJ1-5; 10 bases agree with TRBD1. This CDR3 is built from 15 residues. The ends lost 5 bases at V and 5 bases at J; junction bases unmatched: 9. CDR1 is GTSNPN and CDR2 is SVGIG in the germline V gene (reference sequence). The DNA for the CDR3 is TGTGCCTGGGACCCGGGACAGGGGCATCATCAGCCCCAGCATTTT. Amino acid sequence: CAWDPGQGHHQPQHF. Drawing the rest from reference TRBV30 and TRBJ1-5, the complete variable domain is SQTIHQWPATLVQPVGSPLSLECTVEGTSNPNLYWYRQAAGRGLQLLFYSVGIGQISSEVPQNLSASRPQDRQFILSSKKLLLSDSGFYLCAWDPGQGHHQPQHFGDGTRLSIL.

The chain employs TRBV6-5 and TRBJ1-2; TRBD1 is a possible D gene (6 bases). The germline CDR1 and CDR2 sequences are MNHEY and SVGAGI. Trimming stripped 0 bases from V and 0 bases from J, with 8 bases between. This CDR3 comprises 15 residues. CDR3 nucleotides: TGTGCCAGCAGTTACTCTGGACAGTCTAACTATGGCTACACCTTC. Translated, it gives CASSYSGQSNYGYTF.

The chain carries TRBV2 and TRBJ2-5; a weak D match, TRBD1 (5 bases). The CDR3 is 16 amino acids. Trimming took 6 bases from V and 1 from J, leaving 18 bases between them. CDR1 SNHLY and CDR2 FYNNEI come from the germline V gene. The CDR3: CASRVGAHTGQETQYF. The CDR3 nucleotides are TGTGCCAGCAGGGTAGGGGCGCATACGGGCCAAGAGACCCAGTACTTC.

The chain recombines TRBV7-2 with TRBJ2-7; 11 bases align to TRBD2. CDR1 and CDR2 (germline): SGHTA, FQGNSA. J gave up 1 base and V 5 bases, and 7 bases lay outside the gene matches. The CDR3 spans 16 residues. CDR3 region: CASSPKGTSGSYEQYV. The CDR3 coding sequence is TGTGCCAGCAGCCCGAAAGGGACTAGCGGTTCCTACGAGCAGTACGTC.